Listed below are T cell receptor beta chains from one sample, sequenced in a study of beta chain features in type 1 diabetes. Libraries were prepared by immunoSEQ multiplex PCR; TCRdb keeps only in-frame clonotypes and omits some of them. The table has about 170,000 clones, less than 10% seen once; the top ten hold around 0.5%. Sample: central memory CD4+ T cells from blood. All receptors come from a man between 18 and 29 years old with type 1 diabetes. Both conserved end residues are part of each CDR3. A D gene is named only where the DNA matches it firmly. A clone size is listed for some rows: how often the clone was seen (once, few, many), or a class if it is expanded.

v_call	d_call	clone_size	j_call	cdr3_aa	cdr3_nt
TRBV7-2	TRBD2	few	TRBJ2-3	CASSVGLDTDTQYF	TGTGCCAGCAGCGTAGGACTAGACACAGATACGCAGTATTTT
TRBV10-3	.	.	TRBJ1-1	CAISATGTNTEAFF	TGTGCCATCAGTGCGACAGGCACAAACACTGAAGCTTTCTTT
TRBV5-6	TRBD1	few	TRBJ1-1	CASSSRQGAEAFF	TGTGCCAGCAGCTCCAGACAGGGGGCTGAAGCTTTCTTT
TRBV7-9	.	few	TRBJ2-7	CASSSGGGRTYEQYF	TGTGCCAGCAGCTCAGGAGGGGGCAGGACCTACGAGCAGTACTTC
TRBV5-1	TRBD1	.	TRBJ1-1	CASSFGQGREAFF	TGCGCCAGCAGCTTCGGACAGGGGCGTGAAGCTTTCTTT
TRBV2	.	.	TRBJ2-7	CASSEDTLEQYF	TGTGCCAGCAGTGAGGACACCCTCGAGCAGTACTTC
TRBV29-1	TRBD1	.	TRBJ1-4	CSVGQGARWREKLFF	TGCAGCGTCGGACAGGGGGCGAGGTGGCGAGAAAAACTGTTTTTT
TRBV7-9	TRBD2	few	TRBJ2-1	CASVTQRLAGDEQFF	TGTGCCAGCGTTACCCAGAGACTAGCGGGGGATGAGCAGTTCTTC
TRBV7-2	TRBD2	.	TRBJ2-3	CASSLLAGGSKDTQYF	TGTGCCAGCAGCTTGTTAGCGGGGGGCTCCAAAGATACGCAGTATTTT
TRBV6-5	.	few	TRBJ1-1	CASRSPRGKNTEAFF	TGTGCCAGCAGGAGCCCGAGGGGGAAGAACACTGAAGCTTTCTTT
TRBV7-2	TRBD2	.	TRBJ2-5	CASSLGSSGYLTQYF	TGTGCCAGCAGCTTAGGGTCTAGCGGTTATTTGACCCAGTACTTC
TRBV9	.	.	TRBJ1-5	CASSDGQSNQPQHF	TGTGCCAGCAGCGATGGACAGAGCAATCAGCCCCAGCATTTT
TRBV7-2	TRBD2	.	TRBJ2-4	CASSPFPGGGNIQYF	TGTGCCAGCAGCCCTTTCCCGGGGGGGGGAAACATTCAGTACTTC
TRBV6-6	.	few	TRBJ1-3	CASSWRRDSGNTIYF	TGTGCCAGCAGTTGGCGGCGGGACTCTGGAAACACCATATATTTT
TRBV30	TRBD1	.	TRBJ1-2	CAWTRTGANYGYTF	TGTGCCTGGACCCGGACAGGGGCTAACTATGGCTACACCTTC
TRBV19	TRBD1	few	TRBJ2-3	CASSRTGHIDTQYF	TGTGCCAGTAGTAGGACAGGGCACATAGATACGCAGTATTTT
TRBV2	TRBD1	.	TRBJ2-3	CASSEEDRAAQYF	TGTGCCAGCAGTGAAGAGGACAGGGCCGCGCAGTATTTT
TRBV7-8	.	few	TRBJ2-5	CASSQIAPPEETQYF	TGTGCCAGCAGCCAAATAGCGCCCCCGGAGGAGACCCAGTACTTC
TRBV25-1	TRBD2	few	TRBJ2-3	CASSAGTSGRSDTQYF	TGTGCCAGCAGTGCCGGGACTAGCGGGAGATCAGATACGCAGTATTTT
TRBV27	.	many	TRBJ2-7	CASSLQGFWYF	TGTGCCAGCAGTTTACAGGGGTTTTGGTACTTC
TRBV28	.	.	TRBJ1-2	CASSPLGGGYTF	TGTGCCAGCAGCCCTTTAGGAGGGGGCTACACCTTC
TRBV4-2	.	.	TRBJ2-6	CASSQDQGSGANVLTF	TGTGCCAGCAGCCAAGATCAGGGCTCTGGGGCCAACGTCCTGACTTTC
TRBV14	TRBD2	.	TRBJ2-7	CASSPKIAGAVNEQYF	TGTGCCAGCAGCCCTAAAATAGCGGGAGCGGTAAACGAGCAGTACTTC
TRBV5-1	.	few	TRBJ2-2	CASSYPGDRTGELFF	TGCGCCAGCAGCTACCCAGGGGATCGAACCGGGGAGCTGTTTTTT
TRBV9	TRBD1	few	TRBJ2-1	CASSASDRYYNEQFF	TGTGCCAGCAGCGCCTCGGACAGGTACTACAATGAGCAGTTCTTC
TRBV19	TRBD1	few	TRBJ1-4	CASSTRRQGISEKLFF	TGTGCCAGTAGTACAAGAAGACAGGGAATCAGTGAAAAACTGTTTTTT
TRBV5-1	.	few	TRBJ2-7	CASSSGSQATYEQYF	TGCGCCAGCAGCAGCGGGTCCCAGGCGACCTACGAGCAGTACTTC
TRBV28	TRBD2	.	TRBJ2-1	CASSLSPGTSGNNEQFF	TGTGCCAGCAGTTTATCCCCCGGGACTAGCGGGAACAATGAGCAGTTCTTC
TRBV11-2	.	few	TRBJ2-3	CASSLVSRSFTDTQYF	TGTGCCAGCAGCTTAGTTTCCAGGTCCTTCACAGATACGCAGTATTTT
TRBV19	.	few	TRBJ1-5	CATTTAGNQPQHF	TGTGCCACCACAACGGCCGGGAATCAGCCCCAGCATTTT
TRBV7-2	.	few	TRBJ1-6	CASSFRGPLNSPLHF	TGTGCCAGCAGCTTCAGGGGCCCCCTTAATTCACCCCTCCACTTT
TRBV18	TRBD1	few	TRBJ1-5	CASSPQQGAQPQHF	TGTGCCAGCTCACCCCAACAGGGGGCTCAGCCCCAGCATTTT
TRBV4-1	.	few	TRBJ2-5	CASSQGRMGETQYF	TGCGCCAGCAGCCAAGGGAGGATGGGAGAGACCCAGTACTTC
TRBV28	.	.	TRBJ2-1	CASSLLAPSNEQFF	TGTGCCAGCAGTTTATTGGCGCCTAGCAATGAGCAGTTCTTC
TRBV30	.	few	TRBJ2-3	CAWKFGGSTDTQYF	TGTGCCTGGAAGTTTGGGGGGAGCACAGATACGCAGTATTTT
TRBV7-9	.	.	TRBJ1-2	CASSLAAGQMVIGYTF	TGTGCCAGCAGCTTAGCGGCCGGACAGATGGTGATCGGCTACACCTTC
TRBV19	.	few	TRBJ2-5	CATRNPGVTETQYF	TGTGCCACTCGTAACCCGGGGGTCACGGAGACCCAGTACTTC
TRBV5-4	TRBD2	few	TRBJ2-3	CAVSSGGASDTQYF	TGTGCCGTGTCTAGCGGGGGGGCGTCAGATACGCAGTATTTT
TRBV30	.	few	TRBJ1-3	CAWSLWGGSSGNTIYF	TGTGCCTGGAGCCTTTGGGGAGGAAGCTCTGGAAACACCATATATTTT
TRBV7-2	TRBD2	.	TRBJ2-7	CASSLGGGGGYEQYF	TGTGCCAGCAGCTTGGGTGGCGGGGGAGGGTACGAGCAGTACTTC
TRBV5-1	.	few	TRBJ1-1	CASSFNGGDTEAFF	TGCGCCAGCAGCTTTAACGGGGGGGACACTGAAGCTTTCTTT
TRBV4-3	.	.	TRBJ1-3	CASSQDPGLISGNTIYF	TGCGCCAGCAGCCAAGATCCAGGACTTATCTCTGGAAACACCATATATTTT